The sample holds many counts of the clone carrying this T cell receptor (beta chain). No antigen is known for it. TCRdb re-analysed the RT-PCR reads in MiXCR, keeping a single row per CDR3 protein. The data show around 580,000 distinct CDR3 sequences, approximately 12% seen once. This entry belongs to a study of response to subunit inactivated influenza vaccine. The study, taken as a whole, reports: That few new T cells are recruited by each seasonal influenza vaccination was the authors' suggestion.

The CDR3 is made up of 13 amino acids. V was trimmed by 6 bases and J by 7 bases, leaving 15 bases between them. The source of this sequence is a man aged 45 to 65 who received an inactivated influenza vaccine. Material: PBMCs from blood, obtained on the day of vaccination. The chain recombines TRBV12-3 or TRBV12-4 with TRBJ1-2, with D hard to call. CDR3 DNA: TGTGCCAGCAGCGAGGCCGGGGTACGTGGCTACACCTTC. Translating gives CASSEAGVRGYTF.